This TCR beta chain derives from a study of radiotherapy plus CTLA-4 blockade in lung cancer. Whole-study context: Objective responses were documented in over 15% of patients, with disease control in roughly 30%.

Only in-frame clones appear in the TCRdb table, and some are missing; sequencing was by immunoSEQ multiplex PCR. The sample holds just under 60,000 clones, around three quarters seen once. Study outcomes and limitations: Radiotherapy with ipilimumab was followed by blood expansion of tumor-derived clones.

Comments on this clone: What it binds is not known.

Deletions cut 5 bases from V and 7 bases from J, with 16 bases between. This CDR3 has 14 residues. In germline, CDR1 is MNHEY, CDR2 SMNVEV (reference sequence). Focal radiation with ipilimumab CTLA-4 blockade was given to patients with chemo-refractory metastatic non-small-cell lung cancer. This receptor was taken from a human donor with non-small cell lung cancer whose response to radiotherapy plus ipilimumab could not be evaluated. The sample was peripheral blood, taken from a patient treated with radiotherapy plus ipilimumab. The chain uses TRBV27 and TRBJ2-3, with D perhaps matching TRBD2 (5 bases). The CDR3 bases are TGTGCCAGCAGTCCGCCCGGGGTCGGATATACGCAGTATTTT. It is translated as CASSPPGVGYTQYF.